Shown below are 27 T cell receptor beta chains from a single sample sequenced in a study of CD8 T cells in ankylosing spondylitis. TCRdb passed the 5' RACE reads through MiXCR, listing each CDR3 protein once. The sample lists approximately 350,000 distinct CDR3 sequences; roughly 14% were seen once. Material: blood, either unsorted or a sorted T cell fraction (not recorded which). The source of these receptors is a male donor with ankylosing spondylitis or in good health (not recorded which).

The chain joins TRBV7-9 to TRBJ2-2; tentative D call: TRBD1 (6 bases). Trimming left V 6 bases short and J 2 bases short, with 10 bases between. The CDR3 runs to 14 residues. The germline gives CDR1 SEHNR, CDR2 FQNEAQ (reference sequence). The CDR3 is CASRWDINTGELFF. The CDR3 DNA reads as TGTGCCAGCAGATGGGACATCAACACCGGGGAGCTGTTTTTT.

A few counts support this clonotype. This chain uses TRBV25-1 with TRBJ1-2; D possibly corresponds to TRBD1 (6 bases). There are 14 residues in the CDR3. CDR1 and CDR2 from the germline V gene are MGHDK and SYGVNS. The V end lost 6 bases, the J end lost 8 bases, and 19 bases lay between the germline ends. CDR3: CASRSNTGSWGYTF. The DNA for the CDR3 is TGTGCCAGCAGATCCAATACAGGGTCGTGGGGCTACACCTTC.

The V call is TRBV7-8, the J call TRBJ1-2; maybe TRBD1 (6 bases). The CDR3 extends over 13 amino acids. Trimming stripped 4 bases from V and 4 bases from J, with 10 bases between. Germline V gene sequence: CDR1 SGHVS, CDR2 FQNEAQ. CDR3 sequence: CASSSTGLYGYTF. The DNA for the CDR3 is TGTGCCAGCAGCTCGACAGGTCTCTATGGCTACACCTTC.

V gene TRBV5-1 combines with J gene TRBJ2-4; tentatively, D is TRBD1 (6 bases). The CDR3 is 16 residues long. Germline V CDR1 and CDR2: SGHRS, YFSETQ. Trimming took off 3 bases at V and 0 bases at J, with 13 bases between the two ends. This CDR3 is CASSSRQDLAKNIQYF. The DNA for the CDR3 is TGCGCCAGCAGCTCTCGACAGGACCTAGCCAAAAACATTCAGTACTTC.

This clonotype was counted between two and nine times. This chain uses TRBV9 with TRBJ1-1; D is uncertain. CDR1 is SGDLS, CDR2 YYNGEE, per germline. Deletions cut 0 bases from V and 9 bases from J, with 9 bases between. The CDR3 totals 12 residues. CDR3 loop: CASSVEYSKAFF. As DNA, the CDR3 is TGTGCCAGCAGCGTAGAATACAGTAAAGCTTTCTTT.

This clonotype was seen more than once but under ten times. The V call is TRBV4-1, the J call TRBJ2-7, with D possibly TRBD1 on 6 matching bases. V dropped 0 bases and J dropped 4 bases, with 13 bases sitting between them. The CDR3 extends over 15 amino acids. The germline V gene encodes CDR1 MGHRA and CDR2 YSYEKL. For the CDR3, the DNA is TGCGCCAGCAGCCAAGATCGGAGGACAGCTTACGAGCAGTACTTC. This translates into CASSQDRRTAYEQYF.

The chain recombines TRBV12-3 or TRBV12-4 with TRBJ2-7; perhaps TRBD1 as D (6 bases). The CDR3 runs to 14 residues. The V end lost 8 bases, the J end lost 2 bases, and 16 bases lay between the germline ends. CDR3 loop: CASGSGNRAYEQYF. The CDR3 DNA reads TGTGCCAGCGGAAGTGGGAACAGGGCCTACGAGCAGTACTTC.

This clonotype was counted a few times. The chain links TRBV4-1 to TRBJ2-7, with 9 bases that match TRBD2. Per germline, CDR1 MGHRA and CDR2 YSYEKL. The CDR3 is 16 amino acids. V lost 1 base, J lost 3 bases, and 7 bases stayed unmatched. The CDR3 bases are TGCGCCAGCAGCCAAGTCCCTTGGCGGGAGGGCTACGAGCAGTACTTC. Encoded protein: CASSQVPWREGYEQYF.

The genes are TRBV7-2 and TRBJ2-1; 14 nucleotides align to TRBD2. The J segment lost 9 bases and the V segment lost 3 bases, leaving 10 bases of the junction unmatched. The CDR3 sequence is 17 residues long. From germline, CDR1 is SGHTA and CDR2 FQGNSA. CDR3 nucleotide sequence: TGTGCCAGCAGCTTGGGAGCCGGGACTAGCGGGAGCGGTGAGCAGTTCTTC. This encodes CASSLGAGTSGSGEQFF.

The rearrangement uses TRBV4-1 and TRBJ2-3; 7 nucleotides agree with TRBD1. In germline, CDR1 is MGHRA, CDR2 YSYEKL. The CDR3 runs to 16 residues. The junction had 6 bases not matched to a gene; V was cut back by 1 base and J by 2 bases. CDR3 loop: CASSQGDRSYTDTQYF. The CDR3 DNA is TGCGCCAGCAGCCAAGGGGACAGATCCTACACAGATACGCAGTATTTT.

DNA of the CDR3: TGTGCCAGCAGTCTAGGGACTGTCGGGCACGAGACCCAGTACTTC. Residues: CASSLGTVGHETQYF. The gene calls are TRBV27 and TRBJ2-5, with D tentatively TRBD2 (6 bases). Germline V lookup: CDR1 MNHEY, CDR2 SMNVEV (reference sequence). The V end lost 5 bases, the J end lost 5 bases, and 18 bases lay between the germline ends. This CDR3 is 15 amino acids long.

This clonotype showed up just a few times. This rearrangement joins TRBV3-1 to TRBJ2-7; D uncertain. The CDR3 is made up of 10 amino acids. Trimming took off 4 bases at V and 6 bases at J, with 4 bases between the two ends. Germline V gene lookup returns CDR1 LGHDT and CDR2 YNNKEL (reference sequence). CDR3 sequence: CASSRREQYF. CDR3 bases: TGTGCCAGCAGCCGCCGCGAGCAGTACTTC.

This chain uses TRBV27 with TRBJ2-3; TRBD2 is a possible D gene (6 bases). V lost 4 bases to trimming and J lost 5 bases, with 19 bases between them. Germline values: CDR1 MNHEY, CDR2 SMNVEV (reference sequence). This CDR3 has 16 residues. The CDR3 DNA is TGTGCCAGCAGTTCCGGGGGATTAATCCCGGTAGATACGCAGTATTTT. Amino acid sequence: CASSSGGLIPVDTQYF.

This chain's CDR3 is CASSSPVWAGGENTEAFF. The CDR3 nucleotides are TGTGCCAGCAGCTCGCCGGTGTGGGCAGGGGGCGAAAACACTGAAGCTTTCTTT. The chain employs TRBV11-2 and TRBJ1-1; 8 bases line up with TRBD1. The CDR3 has 18 residues. Germline CDR1 SGHAT, CDR2 FQNNGV. After removal of 4 bases from V and 2 bases from J, the junction contained 15 bases not matched to a gene.

The J gene is TRBJ1-1, the V gene TRBV3-1; D unclear. Germline assignment: CDR1 LGHDT and CDR2 YNNKEL (reference sequence). The CDR3 is 14 residues long. V was clipped by 4 bases and J by 1 base, with 10 bases between them. DNA for the CDR3: TGTGCCAGCAGCCTCGAGCACACGAACACTGAAGCTTTCTTT. Encoded protein: CASSLEHTNTEAFF.

This rearrangement joins TRBV29-1 to TRBJ1-5; perhaps TRBD1 as D (5 bases). This CDR3 is built from 13 residues. CDR1 and CDR2 from the germline V gene are SQVTM and ANQGSEA. V was trimmed by 3 bases and J by 6 bases, leaving 12 bases between them. The CDR3 coding sequence is TGCAGCGTTGAGGCTGGGACGGGTCAGCCCCAGCATTTT. This gives the protein CSVEAGTGQPQHF.

Only a few counts were recorded for this clonotype. The rearrangement links TRBV18 to TRBJ1-2, with 7 bases identical to TRBD1. Germline V gives CDR1 KGHSH, CDR2 LQKENI. The CDR3 spans 13 residues. Trimming took 2 bases from V and 6 from J; bases not matched to a gene: 3. CDR3 protein: CASSPRGLDGYTF. In DNA form, the CDR3 reads TGTGCCAGCTCACCAAGGGGGCTCGATGGCTACACCTTC.

The rearrangement uses TRBV5-1 and TRBJ2-5; 9 bases map to TRBD1. After removal of 5 bases from V and 5 bases from J, the junction contained 10 bases not matched to a gene. The CDR3 runs to 15 residues. CDR1 is SGHRS and CDR2 is YFSETQ in the germline V gene. CDR3 sequence (DNA): TGCGCCAGCAGGACCCTGACAGGGGGAGGGGAGACCCAGTACTTC. It specifies CASRTLTGGGETQYF. Using reference TRBV5-1 and TRBJ2-5 for the parts outside the CDR3, the full variable domain is KAGVTQTPRYLIKTRGQQVTLSCSPISGHRSVSWYQQTPGQGLQFLFEYFSETQRNKGNFPGRFSGRQFSNSRSEMNVSTLELGDSALYLCASRTLTGGGETQYFGPGTRLLVL.

In its sample, this clonotype was seen a few times. CDR3 in DNA: TGTGCCAGCAGTCCCAGCGGGGGGGCCCCCTACGAGCAGTACTTC. It codes for CASSPSGGAPYEQYF. The chain employs TRBV7-2 and TRBJ2-7; 10 bases are shared with TRBD2. V shed 6 bases, J shed 2 bases, and the junction held 7 bases outside the gene matches. Germline-derived CDR1 and CDR2 are SGHTA and FQGNSA. CDR3 length: 15 residues.

This chain connects TRBV6-2 or TRBV6-3 to TRBJ1-2; D call uncertain. Germline V gene sequence: CDR1 MNHEY, CDR2 SVGEGT. This CDR3 comprises 14 residues. Trimming took 6 bases from V and 4 from J, leaving 15 bases between them. CDR3 residues: CASSRINYSYGYTF. The CDR3 region has the DNA TGTGCCAGCAGCCGCATAAATTACAGCTATGGCTACACCTTC.

This clonotype appeared a few times. V and J are TRBV6-1 and TRBJ2-2; D call uncertain. Germline lookup yields CDR1 MNHNS and CDR2 SASEGT. The CDR3 extends over 14 amino acids. V lost 0 bases and J 4 bases, leaving 6 bases between the germline ends. CDR3 loop: CASSEAPSTGELFF. The CDR3 coding sequence is TGTGCCAGCAGTGAAGCCCCGAGCACCGGGGAGCTGTTTTTT.

The chain employs TRBV30 and TRBJ1-6; maybe TRBD1 (5 bases). This CDR3 is built from 15 residues. Germline V gives CDR1 GTSNPN, CDR2 SVGIG (reference sequence). Trimming removed 2 bases at V and 4 bases at J, with 12 bases between. The CDR3 reads CAWSPTRTYNSPLHF. The CDR3 coding sequence is TGTGCCTGGAGTCCTACCCGGACATATAATTCACCCCTCCACTTT.

This chain links TRBV29-1 with TRBJ1-2; D remains unclear. V lost 6 bases to trimming and J lost 8 bases, with 13 bases between them. Per germline, CDR1 SQVTM and CDR2 ANQGSEA. This CDR3 has 11 residues. DNA for the CDR3: TGCAGCGTAGGGTCCTTAGGAGGCTACACCTTC. It is translated as CSVGSLGGYTF.

This clonotype has at least ten counts. J is TRBJ2-1 and V is TRBV5-1; D possibly corresponds to TRBD2 (5 bases). The CDR3 sequence is 15 residues long. Germline-derived CDR1 and CDR2 are SGHRS and YFSETQ. Trimming cost V 0 bases and J 0 bases, with 7 bases left between them. The CDR3 DNA is TGCGCCAGCAGCTTGGCGGGGAGCTCCTACAATGAGCAGTTCTTC. It yields the protein CASSLAGSSYNEQFF.

The J gene is TRBJ1-2, the V gene TRBV12-3 or TRBV12-4; D is possibly TRBD1 (5 bases). V was pared by 5 bases and J by 4 bases, with 8 bases between. This CDR3 contains 12 residues. The CDR3 region is CASSRDVYGYTF. CDR3 DNA sequence: TGTGCCAGCAGTAGGGACGTCTATGGCTACACCTTC.

Comment on this clonotype: A much larger clone lies one base from this, so it may be a read error. The chain uses TRBV6-1 and TRBJ1-1; D gene ambiguous. Germline CDR1 MNHNS, CDR2 SASEGT. There are 12 residues in the CDR3. Trimming shortened V by 6 bases and J by 0 bases, and 5 bases separated the two germline ends. CDR3 in amino acids: CASRLMNTEAFF. The CDR3, as DNA: TGTGCCAGCAGATTAATGAACACTGAAGCTTTCTTT.

This clonotype was observed many times. The chain is built from TRBV5-5 and TRBJ2-5; no reliable D call. V shed 0 bases and J shed 0 bases, with 6 bases lying between them. The CDR3 has 14 residues. Germline CDR1 reads SGHKS; CDR2 reads YYEKEE (reference sequence). CDR3 nucleotide sequence: TGTGCCAGCAGCTTGGGCGCCCACCAAGAGACCCAGTACTTC. This sequence encodes CASSLGAHQETQYF.